This note documents a single T cell receptor (beta chain) sequence. CDR1 and CDR2 (germline): SQVTM, ANQGSEA. The CDR3 extends over 13 amino acids. With 0 bases removed from V and 4 bases from J, the gap between germline ends came to 9 bases. The data are from a study of blood T cell repertoires in COVID-19. Study-level background: From T cells, B-cell-depleted T cells, or PBMCs came the material, which was cDNA or gDNA.

The method was immunoSEQ multiplex PCR; TCRdb's version includes in-frame clones alone and lacks a portion of them. The sample lists a few hundred thousand clones; approximately 83% were seen once. Cohort placement rested on clinical history that participants reported themselves. The receptor was isolated from a woman between 40 and 50 years old with acute COVID-19. J is TRBJ1-2 and V is TRBV29-1; D not certain. The sample taken for sequencing was PBMCs or T cells enriched from blood (not recorded which). CDR3: CSVEETNSYGYTF. Written as DNA, the CDR3 is TGCAGCGTTGAAGAGACAAACAGCTATGGCTACACCTTC.